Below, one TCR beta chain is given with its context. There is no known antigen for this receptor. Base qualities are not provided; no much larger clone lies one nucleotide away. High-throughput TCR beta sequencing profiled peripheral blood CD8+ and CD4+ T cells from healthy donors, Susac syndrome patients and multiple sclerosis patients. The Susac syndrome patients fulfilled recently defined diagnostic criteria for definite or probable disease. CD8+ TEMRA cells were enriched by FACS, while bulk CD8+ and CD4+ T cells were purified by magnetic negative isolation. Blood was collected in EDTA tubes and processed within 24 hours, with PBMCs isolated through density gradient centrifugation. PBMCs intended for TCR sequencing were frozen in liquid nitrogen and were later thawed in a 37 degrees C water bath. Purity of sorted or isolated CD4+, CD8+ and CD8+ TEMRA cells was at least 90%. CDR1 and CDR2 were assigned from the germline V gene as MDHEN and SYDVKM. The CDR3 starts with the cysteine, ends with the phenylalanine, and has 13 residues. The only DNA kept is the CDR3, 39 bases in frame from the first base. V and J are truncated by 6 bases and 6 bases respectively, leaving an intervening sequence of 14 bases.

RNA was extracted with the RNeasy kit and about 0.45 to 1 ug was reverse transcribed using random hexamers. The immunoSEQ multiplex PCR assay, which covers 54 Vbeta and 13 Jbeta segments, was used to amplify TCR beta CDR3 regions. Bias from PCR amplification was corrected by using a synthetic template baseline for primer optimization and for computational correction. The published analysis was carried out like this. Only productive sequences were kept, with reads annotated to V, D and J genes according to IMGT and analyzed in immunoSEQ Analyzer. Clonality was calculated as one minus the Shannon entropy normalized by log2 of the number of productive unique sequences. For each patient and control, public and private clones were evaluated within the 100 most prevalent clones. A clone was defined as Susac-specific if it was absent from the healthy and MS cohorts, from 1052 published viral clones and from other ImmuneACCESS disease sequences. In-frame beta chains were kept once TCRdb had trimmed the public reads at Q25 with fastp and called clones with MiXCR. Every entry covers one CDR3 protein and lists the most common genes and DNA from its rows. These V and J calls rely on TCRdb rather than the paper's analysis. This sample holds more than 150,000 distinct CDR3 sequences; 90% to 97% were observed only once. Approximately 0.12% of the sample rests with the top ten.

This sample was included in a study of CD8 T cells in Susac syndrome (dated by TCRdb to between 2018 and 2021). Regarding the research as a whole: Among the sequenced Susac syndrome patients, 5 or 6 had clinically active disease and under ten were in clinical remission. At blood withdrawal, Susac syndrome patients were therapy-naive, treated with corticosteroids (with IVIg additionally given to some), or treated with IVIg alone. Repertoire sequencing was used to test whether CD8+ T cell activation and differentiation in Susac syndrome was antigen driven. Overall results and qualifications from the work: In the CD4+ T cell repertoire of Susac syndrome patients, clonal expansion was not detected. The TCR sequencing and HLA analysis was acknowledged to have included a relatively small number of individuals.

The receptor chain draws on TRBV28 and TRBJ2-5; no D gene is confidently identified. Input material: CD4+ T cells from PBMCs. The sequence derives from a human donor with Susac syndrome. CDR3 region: CASSPYVKQTQYF. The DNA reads TGTGCCAGCAGCCCTTATGTCAAACAGACCCAGTACTTC.